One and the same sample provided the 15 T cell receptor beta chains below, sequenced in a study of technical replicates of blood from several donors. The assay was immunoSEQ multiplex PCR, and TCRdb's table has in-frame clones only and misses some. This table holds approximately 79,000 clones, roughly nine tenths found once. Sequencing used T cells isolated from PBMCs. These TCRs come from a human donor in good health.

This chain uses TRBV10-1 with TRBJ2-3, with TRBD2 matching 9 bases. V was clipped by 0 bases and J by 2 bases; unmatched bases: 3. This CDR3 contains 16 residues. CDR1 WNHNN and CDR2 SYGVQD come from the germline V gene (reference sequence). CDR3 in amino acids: CASSESIAGATDTQYF. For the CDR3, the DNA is TGCGCCAGCAGTGAGTCTATAGCGGGGGCCACAGATACGCAGTATTTT.

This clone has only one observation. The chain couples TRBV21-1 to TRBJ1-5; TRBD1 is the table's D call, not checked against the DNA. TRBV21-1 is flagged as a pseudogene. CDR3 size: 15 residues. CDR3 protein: CASSPDRYSNQPQHF. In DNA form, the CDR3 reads TGTGCCAGCAGCCCGGACAGGTATAGCAATCAGCCCCAGCATTTT.

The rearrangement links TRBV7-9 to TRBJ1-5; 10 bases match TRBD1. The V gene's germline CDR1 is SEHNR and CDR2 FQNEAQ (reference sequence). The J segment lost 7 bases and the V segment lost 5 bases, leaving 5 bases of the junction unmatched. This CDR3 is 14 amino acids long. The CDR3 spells CASSAGTGDQPQHF. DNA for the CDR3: TGTGCCAGCAGCGCCGGGACAGGGGACCAGCCCCAGCATTTT.

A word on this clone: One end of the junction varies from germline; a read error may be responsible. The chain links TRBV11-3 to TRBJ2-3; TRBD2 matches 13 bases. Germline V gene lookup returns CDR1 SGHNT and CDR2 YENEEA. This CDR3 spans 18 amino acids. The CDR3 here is CASSLGLAGAIGADTQYF. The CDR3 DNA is TGTGCCAGCAGTTTAGGACTAGCGGGAGCGATTGGCGCAGATACGCAGTATTTT.

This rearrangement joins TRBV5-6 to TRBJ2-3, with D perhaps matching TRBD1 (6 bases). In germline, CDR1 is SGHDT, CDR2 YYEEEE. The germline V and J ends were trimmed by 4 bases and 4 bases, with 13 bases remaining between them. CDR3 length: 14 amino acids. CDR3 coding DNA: TGTGCCAGCAGCCCTACAGGGCTGGCAGATACGCAGTATTTT. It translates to CASSPTGLADTQYF. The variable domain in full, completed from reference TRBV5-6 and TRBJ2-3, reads DAGVTQSPTHLIKTRGQQVTLRCSPKSGHDTVSWYQQALGQGPQFIFQYYEEEERQRGNFPDRFSGHQFPNYSSELNVNALLLGDSALYLCASSPTGLADTQYFGPGTRLTVL.

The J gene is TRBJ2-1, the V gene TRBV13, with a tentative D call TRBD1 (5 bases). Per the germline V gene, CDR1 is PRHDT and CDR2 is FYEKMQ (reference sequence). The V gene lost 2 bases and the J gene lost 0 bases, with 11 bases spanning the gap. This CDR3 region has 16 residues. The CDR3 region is CASSLRWGSSYNEQFF. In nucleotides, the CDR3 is TGTGCCAGCAGCTTACGCTGGGGCAGCTCCTACAATGAGCAGTTCTTC.

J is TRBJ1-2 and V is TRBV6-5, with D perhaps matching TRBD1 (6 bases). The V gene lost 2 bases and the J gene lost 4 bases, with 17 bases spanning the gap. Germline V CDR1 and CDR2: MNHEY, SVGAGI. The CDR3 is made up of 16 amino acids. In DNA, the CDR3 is TGTGCCAGCAGTTACACCTTACAGGGCTTACTCTATGGCTACACCTTC. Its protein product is CASSYTLQGLLYGYTF.

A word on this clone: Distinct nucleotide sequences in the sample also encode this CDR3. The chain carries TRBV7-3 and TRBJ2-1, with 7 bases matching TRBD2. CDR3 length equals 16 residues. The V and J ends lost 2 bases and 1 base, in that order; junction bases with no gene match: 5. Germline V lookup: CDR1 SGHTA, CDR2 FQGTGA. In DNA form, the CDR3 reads TGTGCCAGCAGCTTATTGGGCGGGGGATCCTACAATGAGCAGTTCTTC. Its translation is CASSLLGGGSYNEQFF.

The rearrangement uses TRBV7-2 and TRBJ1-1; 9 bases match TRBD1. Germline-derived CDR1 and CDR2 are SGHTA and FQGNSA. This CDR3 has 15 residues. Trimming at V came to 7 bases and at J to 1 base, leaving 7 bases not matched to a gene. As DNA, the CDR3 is TGTGCCAGCACCCTAGCGGGACAGGGGAACACTGAAGCTTTCTTT. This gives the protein CASTLAGQGNTEAFF.

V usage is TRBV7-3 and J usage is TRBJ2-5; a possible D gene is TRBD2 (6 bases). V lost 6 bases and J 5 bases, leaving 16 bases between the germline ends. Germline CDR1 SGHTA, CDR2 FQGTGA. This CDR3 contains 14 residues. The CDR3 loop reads CASSPLAGLETQYF. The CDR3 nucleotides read TGTGCCAGCAGTCCTCTGGCGGGATTGGAGACCCAGTACTTC.

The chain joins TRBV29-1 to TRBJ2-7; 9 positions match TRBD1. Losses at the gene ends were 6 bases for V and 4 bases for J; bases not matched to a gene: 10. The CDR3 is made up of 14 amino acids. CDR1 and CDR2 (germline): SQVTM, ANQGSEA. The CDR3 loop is CSVDRGGQGYEQYF. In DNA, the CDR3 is TGCAGCGTCGATAGAGGGGGACAGGGTTACGAGCAGTACTTC.

This CDR3 reads CASSLVQEYTEAFF. DNA for the CDR3: TGTGCCAGCAGCTTAGTCCAGGAATACACTGAAGCTTTCTTT. This chain joins TRBV7-9 and TRBJ1-1; D ambiguous. V was cut by 1 base and J by 3 bases, with 9 bases left in between. Looked up from germline, CDR1 is SEHNR and CDR2 is FQNEAQ (reference sequence). CDR3 size: 14 residues.

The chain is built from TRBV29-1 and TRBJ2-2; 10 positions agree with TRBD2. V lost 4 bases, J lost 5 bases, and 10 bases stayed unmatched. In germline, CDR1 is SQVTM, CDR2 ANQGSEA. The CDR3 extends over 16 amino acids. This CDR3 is CSVGLAGDPGTGELFF. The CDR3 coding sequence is TGCAGCGTTGGTCTAGCGGGAGACCCAGGTACCGGGGAGCTGTTTTTT.

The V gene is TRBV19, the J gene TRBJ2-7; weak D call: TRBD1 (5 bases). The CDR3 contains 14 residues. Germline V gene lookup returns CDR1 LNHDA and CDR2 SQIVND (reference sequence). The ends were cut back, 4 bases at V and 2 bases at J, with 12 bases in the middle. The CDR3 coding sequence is TGTGCCAGTAGTAGCTGGACAAATACCTACGAGCAGTACTTC. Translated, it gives CASSSWTNTYEQYF. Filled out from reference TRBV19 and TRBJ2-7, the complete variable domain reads DGGITQSPKYLFRKEGQNVTLSCEQNLNHDAMYWYRQDPGQGLRLIYYSQIVNDFQKGDIAEGYSVSREKKESFPLTVTSAQKNPTAFYLCASSSWTNTYEQYFGPGTRLTVT.

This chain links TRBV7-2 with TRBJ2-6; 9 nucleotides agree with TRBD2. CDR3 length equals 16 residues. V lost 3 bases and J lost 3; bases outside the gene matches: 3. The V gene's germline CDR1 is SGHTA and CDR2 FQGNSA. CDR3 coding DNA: TGTGCCAGCAGCTTGGCGGGGGGGAGTGGGGCCAACGTCCTGACTTTC. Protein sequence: CASSLAGGSGANVLTF.